This T cell receptor (beta chain) was captured in a study of technical replicates of blood from several donors. Produced via immunoSEQ multiplex PCR; TCRdb's table is partial and in-frame only. Of about 79,000 clones in the sample, about 91% were seen once. For this clone: A junction end diverges from the germline sequence, so it may reflect a read error.

Germline V CDR1 and CDR2: SGHVS, FQNEAQ. CDR3 length: 17 residues. The sample taken for sequencing was T cells isolated from PBMCs. The source is a human donor in good health. Some clones in this sample may be carry-over from other donors' samples. The chain joins TRBV7-8 to TRBJ2-7; 7 bases align to TRBD2. CDR3 in DNA: TGTGCCAACAGCTTAAGGCCGAGGACTAGTCAGGGTTACGAGCAGTACTTC. Encoded protein: CANSLRPRTSQGYEQYF.